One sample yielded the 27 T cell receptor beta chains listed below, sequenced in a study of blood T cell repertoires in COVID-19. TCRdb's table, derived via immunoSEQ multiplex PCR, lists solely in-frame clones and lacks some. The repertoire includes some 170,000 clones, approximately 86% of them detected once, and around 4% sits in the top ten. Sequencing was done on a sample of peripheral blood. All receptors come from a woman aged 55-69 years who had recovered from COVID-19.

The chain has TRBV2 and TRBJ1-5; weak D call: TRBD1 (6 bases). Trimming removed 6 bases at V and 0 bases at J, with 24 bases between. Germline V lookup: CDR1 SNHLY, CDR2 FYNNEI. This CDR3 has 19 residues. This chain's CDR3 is CASSPRHGGRAHSNQPQHF. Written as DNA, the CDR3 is TGTGCCAGCAGCCCCCGACACGGGGGGCGCGCCCATAGCAATCAGCCCCAGCATTTT.

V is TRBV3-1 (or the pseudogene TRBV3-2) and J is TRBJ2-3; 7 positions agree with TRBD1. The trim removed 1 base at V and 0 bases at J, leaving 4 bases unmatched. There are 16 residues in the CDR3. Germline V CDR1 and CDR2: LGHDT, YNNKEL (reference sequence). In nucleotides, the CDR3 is TGTGCCAGCAGCCAAGTTGGACAGGCCAGCACAGATACGCAGTATTTT. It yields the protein CASSQVGQASTDTQYF.

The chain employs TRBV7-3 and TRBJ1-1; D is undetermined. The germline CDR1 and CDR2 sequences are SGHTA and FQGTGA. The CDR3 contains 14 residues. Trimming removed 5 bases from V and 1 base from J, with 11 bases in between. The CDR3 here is CASSPNSGNTEAFF. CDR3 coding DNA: TGTGCCAGCAGCCCCAATTCCGGGAACACTGAAGCTTTCTTT. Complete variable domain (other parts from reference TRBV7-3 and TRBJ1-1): GAGVSQTPSNKVTEKGKYVELRCDPISGHTALYWYRQSLGQGPEFLIYFQGTGAADDSGLPNDRFFAVRPEGSVSTLKIQRTERGDSAVYLCASSPNSGNTEAFFGQGTRLTVV.

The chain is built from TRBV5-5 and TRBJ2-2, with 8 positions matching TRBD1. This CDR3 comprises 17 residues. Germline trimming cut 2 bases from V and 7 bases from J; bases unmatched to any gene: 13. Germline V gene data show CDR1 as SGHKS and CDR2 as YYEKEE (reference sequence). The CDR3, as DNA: TGTGCCAGCAGCTTAAGAGACAGGGGTGAGATGGGCGGGGAGCTGTTTTTT. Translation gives CASSLRDRGEMGGELFF.

DNA of the CDR3: TGCAGCGTTGACTCGGGAAGCCAAGAGACCCAGTACTTC. Its translation: CSVDSGSQETQYF. The chain has TRBV29-1 and TRBJ2-5, with D tentatively TRBD2 (5 bases). This CDR3 has 13 amino acids. Per the germline V gene, CDR1 is SQVTM and CDR2 is ANQGSEA. V was shortened by 3 bases and J by 1 base, with 9 bases between the two germline ends.

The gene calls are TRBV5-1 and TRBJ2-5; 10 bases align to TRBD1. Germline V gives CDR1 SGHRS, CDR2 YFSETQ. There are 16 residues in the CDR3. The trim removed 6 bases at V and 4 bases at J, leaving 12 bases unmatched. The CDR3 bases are TGCGCCAGCACCTCCCAGACAGGGGGCTTAGGAGAGACCCAGTACTTC. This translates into CASTSQTGGLGETQYF.

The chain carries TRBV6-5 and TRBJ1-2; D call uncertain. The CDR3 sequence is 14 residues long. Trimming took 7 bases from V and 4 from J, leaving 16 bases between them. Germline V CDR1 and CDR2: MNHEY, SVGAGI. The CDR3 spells CASTLDRGIYGYTF. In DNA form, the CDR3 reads TGTGCCAGCACCCTCGACCGAGGGATCTATGGCTACACCTTC.

The CDR3 sequence: CASSLGGGAGGANVLTF. Here the CDR3 DNA reads TGTGCCAGCAGCTTAGGGGGAGGGGCAGGTGGGGCCAACGTCCTGACTTTC. The V and J genes are TRBV11-2 and TRBJ2-6; 7 bases agree with TRBD2. Germline CDR1 reads SGHAT; CDR2 reads FQNNGV. V lost 1 base to trimming and J lost 3 bases; unmatched junction nucleotides: 6. The CDR3 is 17 residues long.

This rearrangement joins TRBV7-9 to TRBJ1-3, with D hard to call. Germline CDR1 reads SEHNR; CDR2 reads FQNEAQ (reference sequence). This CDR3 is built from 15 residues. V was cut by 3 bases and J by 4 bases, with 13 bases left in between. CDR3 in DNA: TGTGCCAGCAGCTTCGTTCCCCTATCCGGAAACACCATATATTTT. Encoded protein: CASSFVPLSGNTIYF.

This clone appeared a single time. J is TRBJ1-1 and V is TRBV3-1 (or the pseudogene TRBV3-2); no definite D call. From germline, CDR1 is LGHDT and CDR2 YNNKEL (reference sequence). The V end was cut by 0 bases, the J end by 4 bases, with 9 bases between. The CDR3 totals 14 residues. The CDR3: CASSQDGRVTEAFF. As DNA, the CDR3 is TGTGCCAGCAGCCAAGATGGCCGGGTCACTGAAGCTTTCTTT.

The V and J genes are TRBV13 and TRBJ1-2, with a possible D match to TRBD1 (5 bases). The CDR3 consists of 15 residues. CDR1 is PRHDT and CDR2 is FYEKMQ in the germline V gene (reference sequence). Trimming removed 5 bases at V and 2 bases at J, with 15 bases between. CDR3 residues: CASSKLPPGNYGYTF. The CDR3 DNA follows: TGTGCCAGCAGCAAACTCCCTCCAGGGAACTATGGCTACACCTTC.

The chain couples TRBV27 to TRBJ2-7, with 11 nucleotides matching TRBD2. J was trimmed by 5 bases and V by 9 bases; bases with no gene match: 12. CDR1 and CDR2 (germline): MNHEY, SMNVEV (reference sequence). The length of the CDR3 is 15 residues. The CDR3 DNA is TGTGCCAGTATGTCCGGACTAGCGGGCTTGGACGAGCAGTACTTC. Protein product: CASMSGLAGLDEQYF.

CDR3 loop: CASSQERVSGYTF. CDR3 coding DNA: TGCGCCAGCAGCCAAGAACGGGTTTCTGGCTACACCTTC. This chain joins TRBV4-1 and TRBJ1-2; no firm D call. V lost 0 bases, J lost 7 bases, and 9 bases lay in between. Germline CDR1 and CDR2: MGHRA and YSYEKL. The CDR3 is 13 amino acids.

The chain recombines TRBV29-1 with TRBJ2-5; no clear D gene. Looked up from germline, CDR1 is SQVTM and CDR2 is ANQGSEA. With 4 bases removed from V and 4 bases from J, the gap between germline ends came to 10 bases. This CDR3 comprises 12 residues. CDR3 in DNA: TGCAGCGTTGTTAGCTCTGGAGAGACCCAGTACTTC. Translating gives CSVVSSGETQYF.

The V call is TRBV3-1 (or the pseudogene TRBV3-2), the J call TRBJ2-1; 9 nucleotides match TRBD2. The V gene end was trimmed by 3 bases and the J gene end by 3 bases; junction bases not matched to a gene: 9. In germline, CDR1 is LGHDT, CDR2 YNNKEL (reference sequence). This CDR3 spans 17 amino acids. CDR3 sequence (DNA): TGTGCCAGCAGCCAGTGGGGAGGCGGGGGGGACTACAATGAGCAGTTCTTC. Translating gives CASSQWGGGGDYNEQFF.

CDR3 bases: TGCGCCAGCACAACCGGGACTAGCGGGGGCGAGCAGTACTTC. Translating it yields CASTTGTSGGEQYF. The V call is TRBV5-1, the J call TRBJ2-7, with 14 bases lining up with TRBD2. From germline, CDR1 is SGHRS and CDR2 YFSETQ. Losses at the gene ends were 6 bases for V and 6 bases for J; bases not matched to a gene: 5. The CDR3 sequence is 14 residues long.

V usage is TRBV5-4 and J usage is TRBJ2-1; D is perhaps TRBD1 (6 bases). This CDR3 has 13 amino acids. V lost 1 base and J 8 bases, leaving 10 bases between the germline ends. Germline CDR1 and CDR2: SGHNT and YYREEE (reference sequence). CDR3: CASSLNRADEQFF. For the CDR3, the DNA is TGTGCCAGCAGCTTGAACAGGGCCGATGAGCAGTTCTTC.

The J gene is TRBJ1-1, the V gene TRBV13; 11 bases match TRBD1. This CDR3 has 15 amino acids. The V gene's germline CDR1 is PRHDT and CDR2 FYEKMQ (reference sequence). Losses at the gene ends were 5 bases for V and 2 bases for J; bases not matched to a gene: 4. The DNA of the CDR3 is TGTGCCAGCAGCCAGGACAGGGGGCGTAACACTGAAGCTTTCTTT. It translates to CASSQDRGRNTEAFF.

CDR3 nucleotides: TGTGCCAGCAGCCGTAACGGGGACACTGAAGCTTTCTTT. The encoded protein is CASSRNGDTEAFF. V is TRBV11-3 and J is TRBJ1-1; D gene unclear. The CDR3 length is 13 residues. V lost 5 bases and J lost 3, with 10 bases in between. CDR1 and CDR2 (germline): SGHNT, YENEEA.

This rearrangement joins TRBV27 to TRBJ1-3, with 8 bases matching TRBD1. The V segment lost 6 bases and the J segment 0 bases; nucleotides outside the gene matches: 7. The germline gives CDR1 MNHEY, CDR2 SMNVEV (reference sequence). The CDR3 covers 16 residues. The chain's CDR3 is CASSTGTGGSGNTIYF. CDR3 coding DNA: TGTGCCAGCAGCACCGGTACAGGGGGCTCTGGAAACACCATATATTTT.

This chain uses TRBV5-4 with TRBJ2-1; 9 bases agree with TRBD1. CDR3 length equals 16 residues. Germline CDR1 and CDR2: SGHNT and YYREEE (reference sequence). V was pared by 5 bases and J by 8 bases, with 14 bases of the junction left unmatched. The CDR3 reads CASRAMLGQGIDEQFF. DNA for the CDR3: TGTGCCAGCAGAGCCATGCTCGGACAGGGGATTGATGAGCAGTTCTTC. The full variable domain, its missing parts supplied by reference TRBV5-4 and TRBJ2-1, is ETGVTQSPTHLIKTRGQQVTLRCSSQSGHNTVSWYQQALGQGPQFIFQYYREEENGRGNFPPRFSGLQFPNYSSELNVNALELDDSALYLCASRAMLGQGIDEQFFGPGTRLTVL.

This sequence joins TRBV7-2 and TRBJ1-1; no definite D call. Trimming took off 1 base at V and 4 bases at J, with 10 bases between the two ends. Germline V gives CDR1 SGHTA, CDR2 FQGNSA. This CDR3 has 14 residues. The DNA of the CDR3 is TGTGCCAGCAGCTTAGACCAACGCGGCACTGAAGCTTTCTTT. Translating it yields CASSLDQRGTEAFF.

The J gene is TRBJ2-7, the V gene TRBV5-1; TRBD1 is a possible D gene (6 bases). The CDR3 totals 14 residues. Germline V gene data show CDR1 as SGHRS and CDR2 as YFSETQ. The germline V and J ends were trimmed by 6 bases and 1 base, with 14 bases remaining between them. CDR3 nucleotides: TGCGCCAGCACCTTCGCAGGGACATCCTACGAGCAGTACTTC. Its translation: CASTFAGTSYEQYF.

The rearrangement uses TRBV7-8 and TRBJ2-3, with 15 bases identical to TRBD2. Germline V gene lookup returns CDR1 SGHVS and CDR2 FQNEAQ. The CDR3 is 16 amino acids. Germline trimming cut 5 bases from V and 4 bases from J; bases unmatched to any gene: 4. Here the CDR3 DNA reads TGTGCCAGCAGCCCAAGGACTAGCGGGGGGGCAGATACGCAGTATTTT. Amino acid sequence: CASSPRTSGGADTQYF.

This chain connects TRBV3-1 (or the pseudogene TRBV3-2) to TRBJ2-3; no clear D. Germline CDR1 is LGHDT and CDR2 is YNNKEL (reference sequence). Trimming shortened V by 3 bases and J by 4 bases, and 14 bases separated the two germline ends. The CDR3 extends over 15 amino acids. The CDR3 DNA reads TGTGCCAGCAGCCATGGAGAGGCTCTGGCAGATACGCAGTATTTT. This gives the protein CASSHGEALADTQYF.

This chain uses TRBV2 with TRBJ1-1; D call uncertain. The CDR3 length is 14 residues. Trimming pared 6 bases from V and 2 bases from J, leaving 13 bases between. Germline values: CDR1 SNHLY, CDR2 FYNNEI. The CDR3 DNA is TGTGCCAGCAGGGCGGGGAAGCTTAACACTGAAGCTTTCTTT. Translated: CASRAGKLNTEAFF. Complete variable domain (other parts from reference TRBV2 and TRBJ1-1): EPEVTQTPSHQVTQMGQEVILRCVPISNHLYFYWYRQILGQKVEFLVSFYNNEISEKSEIFDDQFSVERPDGSNFTLKIRSTKLEDSAMYFCASRAGKLNTEAFFGQGTRLTVV.

The CDR3 here is CATSRAGVEKLFF. DNA for the CDR3: TGTGCCACCAGCAGAGCCGGGGTAGAGAAACTGTTTTTT. This rearrangement joins TRBV15 to TRBJ1-4; unclear D gene. V lost 1 base, J lost 11 bases, and 11 bases lay in between. This CDR3 has 13 amino acids. From germline, CDR1 is LNHNV and CDR2 YYDKDF (reference sequence).